This note documents a single T cell receptor beta chain sequence. MiXCR, run by TCRdb on the RT-PCR reads, gives a single entry per CDR3 protein. This table holds about 570,000 distinct CDR3 sequences, around 10% found once. The source of the sample is a study of response to subunit inactivated influenza vaccine. The CDR3 extends over 15 amino acids. V was shortened by 1 base and J by 0 bases, with 7 bases between the two germline ends. Separately, the same data were catalogued under a study of T cells expressing NK-cell markers. According to that study: A 5'RACE template switching approach incorporating UMIs was used to make TCR beta cDNA.

The sequenced sample was PBMCs from blood, obtained on the day of vaccination. The TCR was taken from a man aged 45-65 years who received an inactivated influenza vaccine. The chain links TRBV12-3 or TRBV12-4 to TRBJ1-5; possible D gene TRBD1, 5 bases. CDR3 sequence reads: CASSLEGFSNQPQHF. The DNA of the CDR3 is TGTGCCAGCAGTTTAGAGGGGTTTAGCAATCAGCCCCAGCATTTT.